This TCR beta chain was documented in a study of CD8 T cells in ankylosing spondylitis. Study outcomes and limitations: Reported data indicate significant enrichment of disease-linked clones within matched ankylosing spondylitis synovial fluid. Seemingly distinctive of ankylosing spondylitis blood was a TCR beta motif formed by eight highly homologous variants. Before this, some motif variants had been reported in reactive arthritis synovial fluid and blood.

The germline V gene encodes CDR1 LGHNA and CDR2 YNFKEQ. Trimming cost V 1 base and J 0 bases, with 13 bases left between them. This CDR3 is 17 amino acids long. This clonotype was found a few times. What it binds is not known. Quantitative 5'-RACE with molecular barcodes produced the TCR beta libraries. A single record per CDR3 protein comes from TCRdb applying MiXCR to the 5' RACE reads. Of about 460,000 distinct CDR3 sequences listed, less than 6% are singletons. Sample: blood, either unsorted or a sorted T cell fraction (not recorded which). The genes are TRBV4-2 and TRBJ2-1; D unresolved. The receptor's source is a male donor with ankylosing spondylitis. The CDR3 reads CASSQGGVASSYNEQFF. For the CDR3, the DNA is TGTGCCAGCAGCCAAGGAGGTGTTGCCAGCTCCTACAATGAGCAGTTCTTC.